This T cell receptor (beta chain) was captured by sequencing in a study of blood T cell repertoires in COVID-19. V lost 4 bases to trimming and J lost 0 bases; unmatched junction nucleotides: 7. The germline CDR1 and CDR2 sequences are SGHNT and YYREEE (reference sequence). The CDR3 consists of 16 residues. TCRdb's copy holds only in-frame clones and misses some; the assay was immunoSEQ multiplex PCR. The sample consists of a few hundred thousand clones, around 86% of them appearing once. The sequencing sample was made of peripheral blood. The chain couples TRBV5-4 to TRBJ1-1; TRBD1 aligns across 9 bases. This clonotype was sampled from a man aged 25 to 45 who had recovered from COVID-19. CDR3 sequence reads: CASSPGQGVMNTEAFF. CDR3 sequence (DNA): TGTGCCAGCAGCCCGGGACAGGGTGTAATGAACACTGAAGCTTTCTTT.